Reported below is one T cell receptor beta chain. The antigen remains unidentified. The assay was immunoSEQ multiplex PCR, and TCRdb's table has in-frame clones only and misses some. The sample carries about 50,000 clones, 80% to 90% recorded once. This entry is derived from a study of OX40 agonist ivuxolimab in advanced cancers. Germline V CDR1 and CDR2: GTSNPN, SVGIG (reference sequence). This CDR3 spans 14 amino acids. Trimming removed 5 bases from V and 2 bases from J; junction bases left unmatched: 7. Study-wide points: Compared with others, partial responders at 0.1-3.0 mg/kg displayed clonal expansion among the lowest. Which antigen the expanded peripheral T cells recognized is unknown.

The chain joins TRBV30 to TRBJ2-5; 8 bases map to TRBD2. This material consisted of CD4+ or CD8+ T cells sorted from blood, taken in a trial of the OX40 agonist ivuxolimab. This sequence originates from an adult with an advanced solid tumor such as melanoma, head and neck, liver or kidney cancer. In DNA, the CDR3 is TGTGCCTGGGGGAGCGGGAGAGGGCAAGAGACCCAGTACTTC. Translated, it gives CAWGSGRGQETQYF.